This T cell receptor beta chain was documented in a study of beta chain features in type 1 diabetes. Regarding the study as a whole: All four CD4+ subsets of Type 1 diabetes patients contained TCRB CDR3s that were moderately but significantly shorter. Here, the possible influence of HLA type (on TCRB rearrangement) remained unresolved.

A single heparinised blood sample, averaging approximately 0.12 L, was obtained per donor. Stem cell-like memory, regulatory, central memory and naive CD4+ cells were sorted via CD45RO/CCR7/CD25/CD127/CD95/CD27. Purity exceeding 98% was reached by all sorted populations. Expressed TCRB transcripts were sequenced after all isolated RNA was converted to cDNA. Repertoires were generated with immunoSEQ multiplex PCR, while TCRdb's copy carries only in-frame clones and drops some. The repertoire holds about 340,000 clones, with 13% as singletons. The CDR3 has 15 amino acids. V was pared by 2 bases and J by 3 bases, with 16 bases between. Germline values: CDR1 GTSNPN, CDR2 SVGIG (reference sequence). Concerning this clone: The target antigen is unknown.

The sample taken for sequencing was naive CD4+ T cells from blood. The chain carries TRBV30 and TRBJ1-1; unclear D gene. This clonotype was sampled from a woman under 30 with type 1 diabetes. The CDR3 DNA sequence: TGTGCCTGGAGTCTACCCCCCGGAGGGTACACTGAAGCTTTCTTT. Translating gives CAWSLPPGGYTEAFF. The full variable domain, completed using reference TRBV30 and TRBJ1-1, is SQTIHQWPATLVQPVGSPLSLECTVEGTSNPNLYWYRQAAGRGLQLLFYSVGIGQISSEVPQNLSASRPQDRQFILSSKKLLLSDSGFYLCAWSLPPGGYTEAFFGQGTRLTVV.